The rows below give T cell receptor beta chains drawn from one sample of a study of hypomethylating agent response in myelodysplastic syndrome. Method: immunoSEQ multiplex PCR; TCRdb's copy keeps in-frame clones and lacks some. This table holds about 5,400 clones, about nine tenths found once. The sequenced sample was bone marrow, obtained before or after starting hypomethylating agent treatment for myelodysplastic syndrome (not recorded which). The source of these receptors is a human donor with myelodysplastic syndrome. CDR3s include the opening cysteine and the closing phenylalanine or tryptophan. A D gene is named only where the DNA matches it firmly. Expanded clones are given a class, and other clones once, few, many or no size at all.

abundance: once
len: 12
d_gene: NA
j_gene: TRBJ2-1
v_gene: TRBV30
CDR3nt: TGTGCCTGGAGTGACGGCGGCCATGAGCAGTTCTTC
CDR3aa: CAWSDGGHEQFF

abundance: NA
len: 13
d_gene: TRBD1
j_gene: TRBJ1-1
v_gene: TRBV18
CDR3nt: TGTGCCAGCTCGGGACAGTTGAACACTGAAGCTTTCTTT
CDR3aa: CASSGQLNTEAFF

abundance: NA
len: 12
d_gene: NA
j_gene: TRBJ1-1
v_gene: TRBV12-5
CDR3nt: TGTGCTAGTGGTGCCATCGGTCCTATAGCTTTCTTT
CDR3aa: CASGAIGPIAFF

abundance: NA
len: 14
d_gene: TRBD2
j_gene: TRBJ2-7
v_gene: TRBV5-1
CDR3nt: TGCGCCAGCAGCTTCGGCCGGGGGGGGTACGAGCAGTACTTC
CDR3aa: CASSFGRGGYEQYF

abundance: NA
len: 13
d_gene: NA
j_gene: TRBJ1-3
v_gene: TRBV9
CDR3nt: TGTGCCAGCACAGGGAACTCTGGAAACACCATATATTTT
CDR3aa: CASTGNSGNTIYF

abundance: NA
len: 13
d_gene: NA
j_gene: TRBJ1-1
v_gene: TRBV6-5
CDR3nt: TGTGCCAGCAGCTCACCCGGGAACACTGAAGCTTTCTTT
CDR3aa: CASSSPGNTEAFF

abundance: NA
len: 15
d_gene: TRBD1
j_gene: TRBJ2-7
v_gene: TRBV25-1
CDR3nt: TGTGCCAGCAGTGCCCAAGACAGGGGGGTAGGTGAGCAGTACTTC
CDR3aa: CASSAQDRGVGEQYF

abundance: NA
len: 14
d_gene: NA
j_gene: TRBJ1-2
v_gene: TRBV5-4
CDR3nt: TGTGCCAGCAGGCAGGGACGGAGAGAGAATGGCTACACCTTC
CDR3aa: CASRQGRRENGYTF

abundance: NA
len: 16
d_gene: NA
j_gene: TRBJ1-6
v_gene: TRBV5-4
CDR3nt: TGTGCCAGCAGCCGCGGTGGTCGGGGGTCGGGCTCACCCCTCCACTTT
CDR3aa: CASSRGGRGSGSPLHF

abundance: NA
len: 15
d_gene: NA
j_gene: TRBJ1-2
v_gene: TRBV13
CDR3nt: TGTGCCAGCAGCCAAAGGCAGGTTGGTAACTATGGCTACACCTTC
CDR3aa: CASSQRQVGNYGYTF

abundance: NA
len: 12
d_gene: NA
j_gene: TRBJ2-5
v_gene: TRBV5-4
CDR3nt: TGTGCCAGCAGCTTGGACACGGGGACCCAGTACTTC
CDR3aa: CASSLDTGTQYF

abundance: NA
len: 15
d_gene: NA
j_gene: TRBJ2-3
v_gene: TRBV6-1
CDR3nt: TGTGCCAGCAGTGTTATCGGGGGAGTCACAGATACGCAGTATTTT
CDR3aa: CASSVIGGVTDTQYF

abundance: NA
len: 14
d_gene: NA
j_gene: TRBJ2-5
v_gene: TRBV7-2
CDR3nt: TGTGCCAGCAGCCACCCCCGGGGGAGAGAGACCCAGTACTTC
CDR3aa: CASSHPRGRETQYF

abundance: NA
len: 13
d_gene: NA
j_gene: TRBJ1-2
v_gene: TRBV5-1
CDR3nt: TGCGCCAGCAGCTTGGAACAGTTCTATGGCTACACCTTC
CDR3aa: CASSLEQFYGYTF

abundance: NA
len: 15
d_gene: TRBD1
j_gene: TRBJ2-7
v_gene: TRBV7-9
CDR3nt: TGTGCCAGCAGCTCGGCCGGGACAGGGGGTAGCGAGCAGTACTTC
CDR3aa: CASSSAGTGGSEQYF

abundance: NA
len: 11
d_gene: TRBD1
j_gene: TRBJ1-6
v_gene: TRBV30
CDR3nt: TGTGCCATGGACAGGGGGTCACCCCTCCACTTT
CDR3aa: CAMDRGSPLHF